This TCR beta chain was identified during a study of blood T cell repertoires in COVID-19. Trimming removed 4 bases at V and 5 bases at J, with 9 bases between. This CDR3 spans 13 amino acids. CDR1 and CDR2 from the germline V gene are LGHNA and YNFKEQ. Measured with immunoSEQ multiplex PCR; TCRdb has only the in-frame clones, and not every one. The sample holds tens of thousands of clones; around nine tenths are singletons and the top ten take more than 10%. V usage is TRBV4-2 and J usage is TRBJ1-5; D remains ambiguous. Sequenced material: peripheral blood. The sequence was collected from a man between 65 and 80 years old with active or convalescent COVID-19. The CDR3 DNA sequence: TGTGCCAGCAGCCGGGAGGGTGATCAGCCCCAGCATTTT. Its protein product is CASSREGDQPQHF.